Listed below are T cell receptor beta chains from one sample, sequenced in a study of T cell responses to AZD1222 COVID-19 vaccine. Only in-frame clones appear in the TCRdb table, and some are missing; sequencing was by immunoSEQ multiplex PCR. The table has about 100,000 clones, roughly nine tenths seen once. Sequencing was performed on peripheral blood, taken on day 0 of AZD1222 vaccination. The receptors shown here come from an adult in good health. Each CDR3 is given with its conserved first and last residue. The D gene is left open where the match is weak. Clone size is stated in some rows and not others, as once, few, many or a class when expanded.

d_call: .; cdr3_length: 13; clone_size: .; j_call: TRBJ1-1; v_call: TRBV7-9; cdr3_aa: CASNQVGNTEAFF; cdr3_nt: TGTGCCAGCAACCAGGTGGGGAACACTGAAGCTTTCTTT
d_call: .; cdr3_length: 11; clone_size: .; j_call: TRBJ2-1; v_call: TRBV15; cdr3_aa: CATSTDNEQFF; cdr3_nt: TGTGCCACCAGTACAGACAATGAGCAGTTCTTC
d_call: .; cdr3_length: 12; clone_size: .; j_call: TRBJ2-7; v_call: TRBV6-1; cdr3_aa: CASSEGVYEQYF; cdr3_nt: TGTGCCAGCAGTGAGGGGGTTTACGAGCAGTACTTC
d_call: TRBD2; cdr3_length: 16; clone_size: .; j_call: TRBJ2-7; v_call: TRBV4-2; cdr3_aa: CASSQGLAGAGYEQYF; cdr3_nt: TGTGCCAGCAGCCAGGGACTAGCGGGGGCGGGCTACGAGCAGTACTTC
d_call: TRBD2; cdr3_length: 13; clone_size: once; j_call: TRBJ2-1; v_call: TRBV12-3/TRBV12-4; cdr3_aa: CATGTSGYNEQFF; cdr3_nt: TGTGCCACAGGGACTAGCGGGTACAATGAGCAGTTCTTC
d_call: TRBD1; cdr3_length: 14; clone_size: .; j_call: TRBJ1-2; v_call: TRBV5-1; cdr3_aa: CASRPGQGAPGYTF; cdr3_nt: TGCGCCAGCAGACCTGGACAGGGGGCGCCGGGCTACACCTTC
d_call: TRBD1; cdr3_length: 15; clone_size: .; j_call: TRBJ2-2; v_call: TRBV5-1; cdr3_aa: CASSTTGTNTGELFF; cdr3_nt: TGCGCCAGCAGCACGACAGGGACGAACACCGGGGAGCTGTTTTTT
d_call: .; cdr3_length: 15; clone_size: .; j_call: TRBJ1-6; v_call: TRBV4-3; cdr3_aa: CASSQEAGPSSPLHF; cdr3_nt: TGCGCCAGCAGCCAAGAGGCGGGGCCAAGTTCACCCCTCCACTTT
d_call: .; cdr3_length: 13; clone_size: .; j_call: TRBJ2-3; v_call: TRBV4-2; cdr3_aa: CASSQVGTDTQYF; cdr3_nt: TGTGCCAGCAGCCAAGTAGGAACAGATACGCAGTATTTT
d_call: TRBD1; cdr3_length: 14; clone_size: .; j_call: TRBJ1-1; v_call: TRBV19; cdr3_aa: CASSVDRGNTEAFF; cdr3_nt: TGTGCCAGTAGTGTCGACAGGGGGAACACTGAAGCTTTCTTT
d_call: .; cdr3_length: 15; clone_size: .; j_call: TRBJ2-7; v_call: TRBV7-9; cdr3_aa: CASSRGVKVSYEQYF; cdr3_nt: TGTGCCAGCAGCCGCGGGGTTAAGGTCTCCTACGAGCAGTACTTC
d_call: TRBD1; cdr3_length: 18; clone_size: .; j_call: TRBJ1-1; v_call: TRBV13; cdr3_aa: CASSLPHRDRGEDTEAFF; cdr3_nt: TGTGCCAGCAGCCTACCCCACCGGGACAGGGGAGAGGACACTGAAGCTTTCTTT
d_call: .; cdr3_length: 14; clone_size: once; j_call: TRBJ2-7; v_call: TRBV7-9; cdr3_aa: CASSLPVDSHEQYF; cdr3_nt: TGTGCCAGCAGCTTACCCGTGGACAGCCACGAGCAGTACTTC
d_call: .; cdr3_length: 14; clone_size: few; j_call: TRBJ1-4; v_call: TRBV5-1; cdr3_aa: CASSLGQGGEKLFF; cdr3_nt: TGCGCCAGCAGCTTGGGGCAGGGAGGTGAAAAACTGTTTTTT
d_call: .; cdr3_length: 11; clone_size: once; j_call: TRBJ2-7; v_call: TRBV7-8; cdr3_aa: CASSLYYEQYF; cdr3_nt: TGTGCCAGCAGCCTTTACTACGAGCAGTACTTC
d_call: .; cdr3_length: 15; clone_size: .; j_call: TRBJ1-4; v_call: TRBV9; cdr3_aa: CASSVLPKGNEKLFF; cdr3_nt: TGTGCCAGCAGCGTACTTCCGAAGGGTAATGAAAAACTGTTTTTT
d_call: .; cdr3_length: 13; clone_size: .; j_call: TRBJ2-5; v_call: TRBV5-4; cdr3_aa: CASSFRTGETQYF; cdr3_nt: TGTGCCAGCAGCTTCCGTACGGGGGAGACCCAGTACTTC
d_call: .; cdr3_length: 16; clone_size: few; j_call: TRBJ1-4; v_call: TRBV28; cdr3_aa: CASSPTRGQGNEKLFF; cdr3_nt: TGTGCCAGCAGTCCTACCCGGGGGCAGGGAAATGAAAAACTGTTTTTT
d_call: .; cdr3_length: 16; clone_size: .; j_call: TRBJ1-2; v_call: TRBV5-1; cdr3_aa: CASSLAGAEGLYGYTF; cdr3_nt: TGCGCCAGCAGCTTGGCGGGGGCAGAGGGCCTTTATGGCTACACCTTC
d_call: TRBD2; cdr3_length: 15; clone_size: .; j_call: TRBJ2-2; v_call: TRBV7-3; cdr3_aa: CASSLGLAATGELFF; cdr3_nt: TGTGCCAGCAGCTTGGGACTAGCGGCAACCGGGGAGCTGTTTTTT
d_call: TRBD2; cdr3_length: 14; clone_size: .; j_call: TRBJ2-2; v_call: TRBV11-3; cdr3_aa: CASSHSGKAGELFF; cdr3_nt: TGTGCCAGCAGCCATAGCGGGAAAGCCGGGGAGCTGTTTTTT
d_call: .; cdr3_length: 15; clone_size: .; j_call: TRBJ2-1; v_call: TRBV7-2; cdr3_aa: CASSLASGKGNEQFF; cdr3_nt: TGTGCCAGCAGCTTAGCATCGGGTAAGGGCAATGAGCAGTTCTTC
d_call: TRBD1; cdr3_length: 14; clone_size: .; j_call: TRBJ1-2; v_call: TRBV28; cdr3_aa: CASNFGTGLYGYTF; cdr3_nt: TGTGCCAGCAATTTCGGGACAGGACTCTATGGCTACACCTTC
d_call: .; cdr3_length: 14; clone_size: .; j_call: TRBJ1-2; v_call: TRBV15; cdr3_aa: CATSRDPGPASYTF; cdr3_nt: TGTGCCACCAGCAGAGATCCAGGGCCGGCTAGCTACACCTTC
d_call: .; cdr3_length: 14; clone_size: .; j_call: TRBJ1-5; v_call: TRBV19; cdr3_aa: CASSIWGGNQPQHF; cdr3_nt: TGTGCCAGTAGTATCTGGGGGGGCAATCAGCCCCAGCATTTT
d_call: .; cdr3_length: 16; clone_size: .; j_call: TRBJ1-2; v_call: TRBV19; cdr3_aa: CASSIGWSPPGHGYTF; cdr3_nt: TGTGCCAGTAGTATTGGGTGGTCACCACCCGGTCATGGCTACACCTTC
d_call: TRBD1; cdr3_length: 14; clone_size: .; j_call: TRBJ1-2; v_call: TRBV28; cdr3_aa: CASNTGTGGYGYTF; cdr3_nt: TGTGCCAGCAACACCGGGACAGGGGGGTATGGCTACACCTTC
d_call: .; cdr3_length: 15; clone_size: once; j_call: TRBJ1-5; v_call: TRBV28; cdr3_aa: CASSIQGISNQPQHF; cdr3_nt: TGTGCCAGCAGCATACAGGGTATCAGCAATCAGCCCCAGCATTTT
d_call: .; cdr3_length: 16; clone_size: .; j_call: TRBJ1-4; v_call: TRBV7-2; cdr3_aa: CASSLVMTATNEKLFF; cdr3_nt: TGTGCCAGCAGCTTAGTCATGACAGCAACTAATGAAAAACTGTTTTTT
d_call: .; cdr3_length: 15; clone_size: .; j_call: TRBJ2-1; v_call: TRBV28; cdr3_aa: CASSLEWAPYNEQFF; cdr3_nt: TGTGCCAGCAGTTTAGAGTGGGCCCCCTATAATGAGCAGTTCTTC
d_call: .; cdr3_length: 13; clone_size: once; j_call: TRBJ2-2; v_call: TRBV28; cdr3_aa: CASSLFGTGELFF; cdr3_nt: TGTGCCAGCAGTTTATTCGGCACCGGGGAGCTGTTTTTT
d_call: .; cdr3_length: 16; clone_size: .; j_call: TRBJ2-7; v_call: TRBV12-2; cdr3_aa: CASRFQANRGTYEQYF; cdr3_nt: TGTGCAAGTCGCTTCCAGGCAAACAGGGGAACCTACGAGCAGTACTTC
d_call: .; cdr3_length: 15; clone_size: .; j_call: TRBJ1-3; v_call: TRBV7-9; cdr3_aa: CASSHGRSSGNTIYF; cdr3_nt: TGTGCCAGCAGCCACGGACGGAGCTCTGGAAACACCATATATTTT
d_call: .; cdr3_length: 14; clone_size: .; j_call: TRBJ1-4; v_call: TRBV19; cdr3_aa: CASRGFATNEKLFF; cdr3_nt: TGTGCCAGTAGGGGGTTTGCAACTAATGAAAAACTGTTTTTT
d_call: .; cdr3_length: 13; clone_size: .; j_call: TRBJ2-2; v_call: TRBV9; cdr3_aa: CASSVDMTGELFF; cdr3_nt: TGTGCCAGCAGCGTAGACATGACCGGGGAGCTGTTTTTT
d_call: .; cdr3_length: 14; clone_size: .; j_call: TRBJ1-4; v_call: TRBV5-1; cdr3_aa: CASSLVSLNEKLFF; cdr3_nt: TGCGCCAGCAGCTTGGTTAGCCTGAATGAAAAACTGTTTTTT
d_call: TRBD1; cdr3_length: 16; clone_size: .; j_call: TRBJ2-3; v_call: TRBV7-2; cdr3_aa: CASSHGDRDNPDTQYF; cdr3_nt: TGTGCCAGCAGCCACGGGGACAGGGATAACCCAGATACGCAGTATTTT
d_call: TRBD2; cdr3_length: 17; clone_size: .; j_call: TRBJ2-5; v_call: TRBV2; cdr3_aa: CASSVTRLAGVGETQYF; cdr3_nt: TGTGCCAGCAGTGTCACCAGGCTAGCGGGGGTGGGAGAGACCCAGTACTTC
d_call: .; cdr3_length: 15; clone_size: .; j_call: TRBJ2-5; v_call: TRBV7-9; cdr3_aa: CASSLAGGTKETQYF; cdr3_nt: TGTGCCAGCAGCTTAGCCGGGGGTACAAAAGAGACCCAGTACTTC
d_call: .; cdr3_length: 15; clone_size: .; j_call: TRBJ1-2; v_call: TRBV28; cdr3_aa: CASSLRQGVNYGYTF; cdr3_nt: TGTGCCAGCAGTTTACGGCAGGGTGTTAACTATGGCTACACCTTC
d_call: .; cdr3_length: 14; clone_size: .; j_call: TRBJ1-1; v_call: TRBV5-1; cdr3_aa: CASSLQGQNTEAFF; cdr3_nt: TGCGCCAGCAGCTTACAGGGTCAGAACACTGAAGCTTTCTTT